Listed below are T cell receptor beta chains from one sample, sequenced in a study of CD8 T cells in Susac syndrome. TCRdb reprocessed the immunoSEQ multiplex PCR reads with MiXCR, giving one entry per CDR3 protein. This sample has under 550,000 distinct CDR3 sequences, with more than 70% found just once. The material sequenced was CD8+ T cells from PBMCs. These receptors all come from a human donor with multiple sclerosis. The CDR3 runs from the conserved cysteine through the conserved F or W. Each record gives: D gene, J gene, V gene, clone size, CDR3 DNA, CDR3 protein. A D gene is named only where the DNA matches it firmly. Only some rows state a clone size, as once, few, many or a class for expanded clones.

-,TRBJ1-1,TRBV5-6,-,TGTGCCAGCAGCTGGCAGGGCGAGGACACTGAAGCTTTCTTT,CASSWQGEDTEAFF
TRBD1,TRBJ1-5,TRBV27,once,TGTGCCAGCAGTTTACTCCGGGACAGATATCAGCCCCAGCATTTT,CASSLLRDRYQPQHF
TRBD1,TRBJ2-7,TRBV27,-,TGTGCCAGCAGTGTACCGACGGGACAGGGTTACGACGAGCAGTACTTC,CASSVPTGQGYDEQYF
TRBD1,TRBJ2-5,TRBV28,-,TGTGCCAGCAGTTTAGTAGGGGACAGGGTTGAAGAGACCCAGTACTTC,CASSLVGDRVEETQYF
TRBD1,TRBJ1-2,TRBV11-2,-,TGTGCCAGCAGCGGCCGGACAGGAGTCTATGGCTACACCTTC,CASSGRTGVYGYTF
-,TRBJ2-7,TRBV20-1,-,TGCAGTGCCAAAGATCGAGACAGGAGTTTGTACGAGCAGTACTTC,CSAKDRDRSLYEQYF
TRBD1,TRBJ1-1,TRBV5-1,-,TGCGCCAGCAGCCCAAAACAGGGGACGGACACTGAAGCTTTCTTT,CASSPKQGTDTEAFF
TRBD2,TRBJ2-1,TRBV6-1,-,TGTGCCAGCAGGCGACTAGCGGGGAGTGTTTACAATGAGCAGTTCTTC,CASRRLAGSVYNEQFF
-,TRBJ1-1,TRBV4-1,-,TGCGCCAGCAGCCGATTAGAAGATAACACTGAAGCTTTCTTT,CASSRLEDNTEAFF
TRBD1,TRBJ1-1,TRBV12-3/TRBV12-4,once,TGTGCCAGCACCCTCGGGGACAGGGGGCTACGGACTGAAGCTTTCTTT,CASTLGDRGLRTEAFF
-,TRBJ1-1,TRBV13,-,TGTGCCAGCAGCTCCTCACGACTCCGCGACGAGGGGAACACTGAAGCTTTCTTT,CASSSSRLRDEGNTEAFF
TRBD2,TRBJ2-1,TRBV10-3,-,TGTGCCATCAGTGATAAAAGCGGGGGGCCCTACAATGAGCAGTTCTTC,CAISDKSGGPYNEQFF
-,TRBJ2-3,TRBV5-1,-,TGCGCCAGCAGCTTGGCCAGTGCAGGGGTCTCAGATACGCAGTATTTT,CASSLASAGVSDTQYF
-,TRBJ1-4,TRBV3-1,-,TGTGCCAGCAGCCAACCGGATCGTGGGACCCGGAGCGAAAAACTGTTTTTT,CASSQPDRGTRSEKLFF
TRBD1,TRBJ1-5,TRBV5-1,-,TGCGCCAGCAGTTACGGACAGGGGAGTGATCAGCCCCAGCATTTT,CASSYGQGSDQPQHF
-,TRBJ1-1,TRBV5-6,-,TGTGCCAGCAGCTTGTCCGGGACTTTAATGAACACTGAAGCTTTCTTT,CASSLSGTLMNTEAFF
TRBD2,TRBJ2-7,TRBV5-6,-,TGTGCCAGCAGCCTACCCCTAGCGGGACGTCGGGAGCAGTACTTC,CASSLPLAGRREQYF
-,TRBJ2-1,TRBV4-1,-,TGCGCCAGCAGCCCATGGACCAATAACGGAGGTGAGCAGTTCTTC,CASSPWTNNGGEQFF
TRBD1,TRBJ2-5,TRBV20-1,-,TGCAGTGCTAGGTCCGGACAGGGGATAATAGAGACCCAGTACTTC,CSARSGQGIIETQYF
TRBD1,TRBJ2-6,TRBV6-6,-,TGTGCCAGCAGTTTTAAGACAGGGCCAGGGGCCAACGTCCTGACTTTC,CASSFKTGPGANVLTF
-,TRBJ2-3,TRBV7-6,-,TGTGCCAGCAGCTTAGCATGGGGGACAGATACGCAGTATTTT,CASSLAWGTDTQYF
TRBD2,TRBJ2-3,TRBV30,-,TGTGCCTGGAGCGGGACTAGCGGGATGGCAGATACGCAGTATTTT,CAWSGTSGMADTQYF